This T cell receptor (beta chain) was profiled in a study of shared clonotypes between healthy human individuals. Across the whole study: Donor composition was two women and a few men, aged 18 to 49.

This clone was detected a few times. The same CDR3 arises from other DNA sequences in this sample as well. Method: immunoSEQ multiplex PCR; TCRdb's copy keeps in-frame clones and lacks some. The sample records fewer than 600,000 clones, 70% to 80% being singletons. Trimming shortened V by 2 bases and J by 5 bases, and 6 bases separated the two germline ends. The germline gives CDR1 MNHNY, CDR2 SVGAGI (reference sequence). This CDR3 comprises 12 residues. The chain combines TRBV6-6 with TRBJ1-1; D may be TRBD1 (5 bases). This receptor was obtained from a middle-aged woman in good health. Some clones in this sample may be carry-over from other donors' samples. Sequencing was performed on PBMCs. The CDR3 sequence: CASSYGGTEAFF. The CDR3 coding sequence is TGTGCCAGCAGTTACGGGGGGACTGAAGCTTTCTTT.